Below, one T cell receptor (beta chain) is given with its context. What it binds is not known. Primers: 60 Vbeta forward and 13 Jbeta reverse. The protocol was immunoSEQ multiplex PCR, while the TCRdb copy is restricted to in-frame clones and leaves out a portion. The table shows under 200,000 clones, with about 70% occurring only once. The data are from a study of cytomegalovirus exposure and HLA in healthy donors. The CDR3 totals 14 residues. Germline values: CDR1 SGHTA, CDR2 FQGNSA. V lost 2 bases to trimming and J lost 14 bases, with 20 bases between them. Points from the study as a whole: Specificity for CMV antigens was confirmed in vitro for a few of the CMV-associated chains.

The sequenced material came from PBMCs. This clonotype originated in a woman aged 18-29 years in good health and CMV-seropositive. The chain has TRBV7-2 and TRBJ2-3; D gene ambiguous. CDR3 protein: CASSLPESSPKAYF. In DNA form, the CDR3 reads TGTGCCAGCAGCTTACCGGAGAGTAGCCCAAAGGCGTATTTT.